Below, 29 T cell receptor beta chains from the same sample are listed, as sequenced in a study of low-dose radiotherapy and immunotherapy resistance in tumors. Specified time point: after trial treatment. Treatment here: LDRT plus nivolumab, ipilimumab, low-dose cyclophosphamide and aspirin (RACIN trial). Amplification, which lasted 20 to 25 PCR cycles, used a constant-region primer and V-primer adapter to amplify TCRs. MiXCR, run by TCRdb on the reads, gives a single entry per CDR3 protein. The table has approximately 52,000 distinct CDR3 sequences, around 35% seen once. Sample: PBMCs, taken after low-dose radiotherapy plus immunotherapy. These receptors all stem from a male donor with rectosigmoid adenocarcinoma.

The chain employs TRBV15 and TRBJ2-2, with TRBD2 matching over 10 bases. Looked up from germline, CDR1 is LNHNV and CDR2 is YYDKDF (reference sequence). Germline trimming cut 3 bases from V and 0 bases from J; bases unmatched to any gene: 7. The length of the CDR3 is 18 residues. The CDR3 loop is CATSRGTSGATNTGELFF. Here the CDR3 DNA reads TGTGCCACCAGCAGGGGTACTAGCGGGGCCACGAACACCGGGGAGCTGTTTTTT.

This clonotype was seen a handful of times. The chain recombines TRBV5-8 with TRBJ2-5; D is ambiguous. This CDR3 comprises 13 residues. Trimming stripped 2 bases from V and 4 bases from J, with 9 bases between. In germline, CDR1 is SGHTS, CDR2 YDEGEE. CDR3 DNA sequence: TGTGCCAGCAGCTTTGCCGGGCTAGAGACCCAGTACTTC. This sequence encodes CASSFAGLETQYF.

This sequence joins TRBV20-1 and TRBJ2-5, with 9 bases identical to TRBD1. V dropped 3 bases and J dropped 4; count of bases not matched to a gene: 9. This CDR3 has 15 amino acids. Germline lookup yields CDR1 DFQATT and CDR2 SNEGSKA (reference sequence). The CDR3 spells CSASRDRGIRETQYF. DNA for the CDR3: TGCAGTGCTAGCCGCGACAGGGGGATAAGAGAGACCCAGTACTTC.

For the CDR3, the DNA is TGCGCCAGCAGCCGTTTCGCCGCGGGAGCGAACACCGGGGAGCTGTTTTTT. Protein: CASSRFAAGANTGELFF. V gene TRBV4-3 combines with J gene TRBJ2-2, with 7 bases aligning to TRBD2. V dropped 4 bases and J dropped 0; count of bases not matched to a gene: 8. This CDR3 region has 17 residues. The germline V gene encodes CDR1 LGHNA and CDR2 YSLEER.

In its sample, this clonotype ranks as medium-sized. In DNA form, the CDR3 reads TGTGCCAGCAGTCTAAGCGGGGGAAACTCCTACAATGAGCAGTTCTTC. Protein product: CASSLSGGNSYNEQFF. V gene TRBV27 combines with J gene TRBJ2-1; TRBD2 aligns across 8 bases. V trimming: 5 bases; J trimming: 0 bases; junction bases outside the gene matches: 6. Germline CDR1 MNHEY, CDR2 SMNVEV (reference sequence). This CDR3 comprises 16 residues.

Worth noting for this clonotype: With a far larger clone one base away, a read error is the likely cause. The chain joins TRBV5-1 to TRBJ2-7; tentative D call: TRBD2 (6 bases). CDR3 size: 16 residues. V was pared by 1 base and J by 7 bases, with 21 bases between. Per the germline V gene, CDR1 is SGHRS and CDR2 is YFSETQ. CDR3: CASSLRALANYNEQYF. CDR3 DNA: TGCGCCAGCAGCTTGCGGGCCCTAGCGAATTACAATGAGCAGTACTTC. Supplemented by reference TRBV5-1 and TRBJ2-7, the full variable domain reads KAGVTQTPRYLIKTRGQQVTLSCSPISGHRSVSWYQQTPGQGLQFLFEYFSETQRNKGNFPGRFSGRQFSNSRSEMNVSTLELGDSALYLCASSLRALANYNEQYFGPGTRLTVT.

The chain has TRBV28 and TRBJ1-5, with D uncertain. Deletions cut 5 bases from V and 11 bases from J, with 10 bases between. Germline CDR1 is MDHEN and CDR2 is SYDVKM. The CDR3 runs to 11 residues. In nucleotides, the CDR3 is TGTGCCAGCAGTCCCCCACCGTCCCAGCATTTT. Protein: CASSPPPSQHF.

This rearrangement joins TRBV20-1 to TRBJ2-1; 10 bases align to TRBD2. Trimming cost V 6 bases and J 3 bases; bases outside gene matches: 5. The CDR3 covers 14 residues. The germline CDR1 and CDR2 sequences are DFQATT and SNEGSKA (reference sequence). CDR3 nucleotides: TGCAGTGCAAAACTAGCGGGGCACTACAATGAGCAGTTCTTC. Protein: CSAKLAGHYNEQFF.

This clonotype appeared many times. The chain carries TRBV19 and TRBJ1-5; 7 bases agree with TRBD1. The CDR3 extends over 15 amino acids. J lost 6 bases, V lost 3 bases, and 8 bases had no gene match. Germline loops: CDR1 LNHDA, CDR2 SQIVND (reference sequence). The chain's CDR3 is CASSIGRQGGQPQHF. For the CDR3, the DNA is TGTGCCAGTAGTATCGGGAGACAGGGAGGTCAGCCCCAGCATTTT.

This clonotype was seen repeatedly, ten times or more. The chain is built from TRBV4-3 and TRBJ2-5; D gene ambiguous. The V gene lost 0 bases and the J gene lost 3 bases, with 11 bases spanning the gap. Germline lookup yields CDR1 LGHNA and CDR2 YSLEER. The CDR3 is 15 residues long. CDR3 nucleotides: TGCGCCAGCAGCCAAGAATGGAGCGAGGAAGAGACCCAGTACTTC. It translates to CASSQEWSEEETQYF.

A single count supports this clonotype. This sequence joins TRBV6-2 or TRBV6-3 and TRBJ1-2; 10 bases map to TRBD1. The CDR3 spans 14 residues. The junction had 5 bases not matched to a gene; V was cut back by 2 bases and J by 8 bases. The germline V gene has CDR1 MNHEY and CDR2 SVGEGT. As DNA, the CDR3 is TGTGCCAGCAGTTACCAGGGACAGGGGAACGGCTACACCTTC. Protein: CASSYQGQGNGYTF.

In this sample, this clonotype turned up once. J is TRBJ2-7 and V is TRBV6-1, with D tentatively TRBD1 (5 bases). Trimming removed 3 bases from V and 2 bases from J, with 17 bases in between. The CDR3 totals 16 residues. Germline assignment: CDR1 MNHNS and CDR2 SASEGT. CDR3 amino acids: CASSEISPGWTYEQYF. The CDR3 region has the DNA TGTGCCAGCAGTGAGATCTCGCCAGGGTGGACCTACGAGCAGTACTTC.

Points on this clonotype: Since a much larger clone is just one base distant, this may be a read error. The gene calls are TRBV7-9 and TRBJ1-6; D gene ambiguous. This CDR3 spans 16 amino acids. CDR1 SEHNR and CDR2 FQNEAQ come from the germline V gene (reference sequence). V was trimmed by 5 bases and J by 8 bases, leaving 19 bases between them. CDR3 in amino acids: CASSPLMRAGDSPLHF. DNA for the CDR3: TGTGCCAGCAGCCCTCTCATGAGGGCGGGAGATTCACCCCTCCACTTT.

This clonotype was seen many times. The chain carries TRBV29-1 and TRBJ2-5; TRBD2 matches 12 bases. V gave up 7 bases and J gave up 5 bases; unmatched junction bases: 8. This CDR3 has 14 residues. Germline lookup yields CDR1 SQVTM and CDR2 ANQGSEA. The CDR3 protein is CSGRLAGVVETQYF. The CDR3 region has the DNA TGCAGCGGCCGACTAGCGGGAGTGGTGGAGACCCAGTACTTC. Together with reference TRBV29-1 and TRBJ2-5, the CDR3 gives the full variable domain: SAVISQKPSRDICQRGTSLTIQCQVDSQVTMMFWYRQQPGQSLTLIATANQGSEATYESGFVIDKFPISRPNLTFSTLTVSNMSPEDSSIYLCSGRLAGVVETQYFGPGTRLLVL.

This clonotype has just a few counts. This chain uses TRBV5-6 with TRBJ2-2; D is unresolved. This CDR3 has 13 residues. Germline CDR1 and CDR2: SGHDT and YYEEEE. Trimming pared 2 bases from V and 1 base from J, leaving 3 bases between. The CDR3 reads CASSLQNTGELFF. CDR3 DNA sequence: TGTGCCAGCAGCTTACAGAACACCGGGGAGCTGTTTTTT.

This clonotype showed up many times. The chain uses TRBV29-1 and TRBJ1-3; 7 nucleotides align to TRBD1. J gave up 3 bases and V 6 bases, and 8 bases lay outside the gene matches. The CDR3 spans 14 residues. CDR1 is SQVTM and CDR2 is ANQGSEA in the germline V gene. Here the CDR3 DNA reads TGCAGCGTGGCCTCAGGGGGAAATGGAAACACCATATATTTT. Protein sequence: CSVASGGNGNTIYF.

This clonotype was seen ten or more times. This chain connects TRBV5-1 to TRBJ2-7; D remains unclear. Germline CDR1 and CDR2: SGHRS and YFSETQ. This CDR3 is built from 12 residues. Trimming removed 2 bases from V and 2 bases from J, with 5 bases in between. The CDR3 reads CASSLDAYEQYF. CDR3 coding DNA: TGCGCCAGCAGCTTAGACGCCTACGAGCAGTACTTC.

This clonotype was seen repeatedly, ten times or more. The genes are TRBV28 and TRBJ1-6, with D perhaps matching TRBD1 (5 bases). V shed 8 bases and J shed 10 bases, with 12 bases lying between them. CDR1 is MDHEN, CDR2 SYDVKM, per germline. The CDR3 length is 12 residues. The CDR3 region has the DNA TGTGCCAGCTCGATTCGGGGGTCACCCCTCCACTTT. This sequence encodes CASSIRGSPLHF.

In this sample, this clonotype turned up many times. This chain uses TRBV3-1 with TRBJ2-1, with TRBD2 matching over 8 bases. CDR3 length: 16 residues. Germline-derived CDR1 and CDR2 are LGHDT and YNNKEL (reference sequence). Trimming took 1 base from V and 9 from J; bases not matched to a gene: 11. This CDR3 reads CASSQGVSAGGSEQFF. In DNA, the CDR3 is TGTGCCAGCAGCCAAGGAGTGTCGGCGGGAGGAAGTGAGCAGTTCTTC.

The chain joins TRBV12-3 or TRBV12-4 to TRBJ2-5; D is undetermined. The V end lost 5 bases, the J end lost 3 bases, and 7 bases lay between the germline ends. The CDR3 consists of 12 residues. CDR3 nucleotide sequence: TGTGCCAGCAGTCTCCCCAAAGAGACCCAGTACTTC. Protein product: CASSLPKETQYF.

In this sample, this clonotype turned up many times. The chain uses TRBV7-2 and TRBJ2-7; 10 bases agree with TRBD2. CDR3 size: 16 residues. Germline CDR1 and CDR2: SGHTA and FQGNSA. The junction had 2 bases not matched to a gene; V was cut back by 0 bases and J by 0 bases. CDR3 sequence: CASSLAGTSASYEQYF. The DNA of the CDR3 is TGTGCCAGCAGCTTAGCGGGGACTAGCGCCTCCTACGAGCAGTACTTC.

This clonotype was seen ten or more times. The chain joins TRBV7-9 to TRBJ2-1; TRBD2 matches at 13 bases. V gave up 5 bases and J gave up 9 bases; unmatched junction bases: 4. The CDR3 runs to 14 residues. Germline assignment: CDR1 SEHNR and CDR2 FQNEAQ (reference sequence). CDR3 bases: TGTGCCAGCAGCGCGGGACTAGCGGGACCTGAGCAGTTCTTC. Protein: CASSAGLAGPEQFF.

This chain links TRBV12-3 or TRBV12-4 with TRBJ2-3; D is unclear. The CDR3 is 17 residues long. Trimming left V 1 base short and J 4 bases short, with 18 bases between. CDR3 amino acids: CASSLGVQLNFPDTQYF. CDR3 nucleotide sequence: TGTGCCAGCAGTTTAGGGGTTCAGCTTAACTTTCCAGATACGCAGTATTTT.

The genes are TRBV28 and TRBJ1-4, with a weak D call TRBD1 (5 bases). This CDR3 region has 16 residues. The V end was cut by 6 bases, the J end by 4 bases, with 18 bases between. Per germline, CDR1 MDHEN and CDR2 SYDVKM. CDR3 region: CASSPGVAALNEKLFF. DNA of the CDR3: TGTGCCAGCAGCCCGGGGGTCGCGGCTCTTAATGAAAAACTGTTTTTT.

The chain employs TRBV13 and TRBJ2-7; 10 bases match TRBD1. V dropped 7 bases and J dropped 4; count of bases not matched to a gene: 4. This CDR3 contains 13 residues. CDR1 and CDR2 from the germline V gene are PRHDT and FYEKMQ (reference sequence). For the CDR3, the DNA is TGTGCCAGCATCCGACAGGGGGCTTACGAGCAGTACTTC. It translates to CASIRQGAYEQYF.

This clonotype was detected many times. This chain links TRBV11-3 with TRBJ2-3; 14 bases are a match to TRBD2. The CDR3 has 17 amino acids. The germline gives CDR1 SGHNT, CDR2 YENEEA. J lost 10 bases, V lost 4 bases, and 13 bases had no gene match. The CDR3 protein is CASSYSGTSGGPRAQYF. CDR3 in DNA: TGTGCCAGCAGCTATTCCGGGACTAGCGGGGGCCCCAGAGCGCAGTATTTT.

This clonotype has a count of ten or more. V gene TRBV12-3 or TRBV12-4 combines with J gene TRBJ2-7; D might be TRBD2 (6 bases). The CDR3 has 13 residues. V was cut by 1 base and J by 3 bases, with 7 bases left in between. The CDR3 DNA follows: TGTGCCAGCAGTTTAGGACTAGTCTACGAGCAGTACTTC. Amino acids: CASSLGLVYEQYF.

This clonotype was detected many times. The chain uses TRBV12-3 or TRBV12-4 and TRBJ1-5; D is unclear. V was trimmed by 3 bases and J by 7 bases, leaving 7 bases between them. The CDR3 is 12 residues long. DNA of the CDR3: TGTGCCAGCAGTTTCCTGATACAGCCCCAGCATTTT. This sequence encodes CASSFLIQPQHF.

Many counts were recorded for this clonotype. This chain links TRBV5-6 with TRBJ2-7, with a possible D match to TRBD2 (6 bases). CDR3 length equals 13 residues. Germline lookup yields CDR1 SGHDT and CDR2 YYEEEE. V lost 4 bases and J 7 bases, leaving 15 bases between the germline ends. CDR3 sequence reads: CASSNRRVGEQYF. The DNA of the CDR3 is TGTGCCAGCAGCAACAGGAGGGTAGGTGAGCAGTACTTC.